A single sample is the source of the 18 T cell receptor beta chains below, sequenced in a study of human T cells and chemical hapten exposure. Time point in this sample: patch test 1, 2 weeks after DPC sensitization. Described treatment: therapeutic diphenylcyclopropenone sensitization with weekly scalp DPC. Via MiXCR, TCRdb re-called the RACE reads, giving one row per CDR3 protein. The table has 340,000 or so distinct CDR3 sequences, around 7% seen once. The source was whole blood, collected in connection with sensitization to the hapten diphenylcyclopropenone (DPC). All receptors derive from a woman aged 18-35 years with alopecia areata. Some clones in this sample may be carry-over from other donors' samples.

In its sample, this clonotype was seen many times. The chain recombines TRBV24-1 with TRBJ2-1; 7 bases are a match to TRBD1. J was trimmed by 0 bases and V by 6 bases; bases with no gene match: 7. Germline CDR1 is KGHDR and CDR2 is SFDVKD. The CDR3 consists of 16 residues. The CDR3 region is CATSSTQGSSYNEQFF. The CDR3 nucleotides read TGTGCCACCAGTAGTACACAGGGGAGCTCCTACAATGAGCAGTTCTTC.

The rearrangement joins TRBV5-6 to TRBJ2-7; 7 nucleotides agree with TRBD1. After removal of 0 bases from V and 2 bases from J, the junction contained 5 bases not matched to a gene. CDR1 is SGHDT and CDR2 is YYEEEE in the germline V gene. This CDR3 has 15 amino acids. CDR3 region: CASSLGQGNPYEQYF. The CDR3, as DNA: TGTGCCAGCAGCTTGGGACAGGGCAACCCCTACGAGCAGTACTTC.

This clonotype was detected many times. The DNA of the CDR3 is TGTGCCAGCAGCTTTTTAGCGGGGGGTAATCACGAGCAGTACTTC. It translates to CASSFLAGGNHEQYF. V gene TRBV13 combines with J gene TRBJ2-7; 10 bases are shared with TRBD2. Per germline, CDR1 PRHDT and CDR2 FYEKMQ (reference sequence). This CDR3 comprises 15 residues. The V and J ends lost 3 bases and 5 bases, in that order; junction bases with no gene match: 7.

This clonotype was observed a few times. V is TRBV6-6 and J is TRBJ2-2; 9 bases are a match to TRBD2. The V and J ends lost 5 bases and 0 bases, in that order; junction bases with no gene match: 7. Germline V gene data show CDR1 as MNHNY and CDR2 as SVGAGI (reference sequence). The CDR3 sequence is 17 residues long. The CDR3 protein is CASSNSGGSANTGELFF. CDR3 DNA: TGTGCCAGCAGTAATAGCGGGGGAAGTGCGAACACCGGGGAGCTGTTTTTT.

The chain couples TRBV28 to TRBJ1-1; 8 bases map to TRBD1. CDR3 length: 16 residues. J was trimmed by 5 bases and V by 5 bases; bases with no gene match: 13. CDR1 is MDHEN, CDR2 SYDVKM, per germline. CDR3: CASSTLKTGGRTEAFF. CDR3 sequence (DNA): TGTGCCAGCAGTACCCTTAAAACAGGGGGTAGGACTGAAGCTTTCTTT.

This rearrangement joins TRBV7-9 to TRBJ2-5, with a possible D match to TRBD2 (6 bases). Germline CDR1 SEHNR, CDR2 FQNEAQ (reference sequence). The CDR3 is made up of 17 amino acids. V lost 5 bases and J 5 bases, leaving 24 bases between the germline ends. In DNA form, the CDR3 reads TGTGCCAGCAGCGCCCGACCCGGGACTTCGTCCCGGGAGACCCAGTACTTC. Its protein product is CASSARPGTSSRETQYF.

This clonotype showed up many times. The V gene is TRBV6-5, the J gene TRBJ2-7, with D possibly called TRBD1 or TRBD2 (6 bases each). V was clipped by 0 bases and J by 7 bases, with 10 bases between them. The germline CDR1 and CDR2 sequences are MNHEY and SVGAGI. CDR3 length: 13 residues. This CDR3 reads CASSYSGAGEQYF. DNA for the CDR3: TGTGCCAGCAGTTACTCGGGGGCGGGGGAGCAGTACTTC.

This clonotype was seen a handful of times. The CDR3 reads CAISSSTEAFF. The CDR3 DNA sequence: TGTGCCATCAGTAGTTCCACTGAAGCTTTCTTT. The J gene is TRBJ1-1, the V gene TRBV10-3; unclear D gene. CDR3 length: 11 amino acids. Trimming stripped 5 bases from V and 4 bases from J, with 5 bases between. Germline CDR1 ENHRY, CDR2 SYGVKD.

This chain links TRBV6-5 with TRBJ1-6, with a weak D call TRBD1 (5 bases). Germline V gene sequence: CDR1 MNHEY, CDR2 SVGAGI. This CDR3 has 13 residues. V lost 8 bases and J 9 bases, leaving 14 bases between the germline ends. DNA of the CDR3: TGTGCCAGCCAGACAGTGGGCAGTTCACCCCTCCACTTT. It encodes CASQTVGSSPLHF.

This rearrangement joins TRBV5-1 to TRBJ2-1; 10 bases align to TRBD2. This CDR3 comprises 15 residues. Germline V lookup: CDR1 SGHRS, CDR2 YFSETQ. Germline trimming cut 5 bases from V and 7 bases from J; bases unmatched to any gene: 9. CDR3 in amino acids: CASSNSGGPGNEQFF. The DNA of the CDR3 is TGCGCCAGCAGTAATAGCGGGGGGCCGGGTAATGAGCAGTTCTTC.

In its sample, this clonotype was seen many times. This sequence joins TRBV4-1 and TRBJ1-5; D unresolved. V was clipped by 1 base and J by 5 bases, with 15 bases between them. This CDR3 contains 16 residues. Germline values: CDR1 MGHRA, CDR2 YSYEKL. The CDR3 DNA sequence: TGCGCCAGCAGCCAAGTAGACATGGGATTTCATCAGCCCCAGCATTTT. This translates into CASSQVDMGFHQPQHF.

V and J are TRBV20-1 and TRBJ2-7; no reliable D call. Deletions cut 5 bases from V and 3 bases from J, with 8 bases between. This CDR3 has 11 amino acids. Germline V gene sequence: CDR1 DFQATT, CDR2 SNEGSKA (reference sequence). The CDR3 DNA reads TGCAGTGCTCCTCTAAACTACGAGCAGTACTTC. Its translation is CSAPLNYEQYF.

This clonotype showed up many times. This chain joins TRBV18 and TRBJ2-5; D could derive from TRBD1 or TRBD2 (5 bases each). The CDR3 is made up of 16 amino acids. CDR1 is KGHSH, CDR2 LQKENI, per germline. V lost 4 bases and J 5 bases, leaving 20 bases between the germline ends. CDR3 in amino acids: CASSLRVPARDETQYF. For the CDR3, the DNA is TGTGCCAGCTCACTCCGGGTCCCCGCGAGGGACGAGACCCAGTACTTC.

This clonotype has more than one count but fewer than ten. V and J are TRBV18 and TRBJ2-1; D unresolved. Per the germline V gene, CDR1 is KGHSH and CDR2 is LQKENI. The CDR3 loop spans 15 amino acids. V was pared by 3 bases and J by 3 bases, with 12 bases between. Here the CDR3 reads CASSPVRGNYNEQFF. The CDR3 region has the DNA TGTGCCAGCTCACCTGTACGCGGTAACTACAATGAGCAGTTCTTC.

Ten or more counts support this clonotype. The chain couples TRBV4-2 to TRBJ1-4; D not certain. The CDR3 loop spans 14 amino acids. V was pared by 0 bases and J by 0 bases, with 2 bases between. Germline values: CDR1 LGHNA, CDR2 YNFKEQ. CDR3 residues: CASSQDTTNEKLFF. Written as DNA, the CDR3 is TGTGCCAGCAGCCAAGACACAACTAATGAAAAACTGTTTTTT.

This clonotype occurred a few times. J is TRBJ1-1 and V is TRBV4-3, with D unclear. This CDR3 has 15 residues. The germline V and J ends were trimmed by 0 bases and 0 bases, with 8 bases remaining between them. Germline V lookup: CDR1 LGHNA, CDR2 YSLEER. The CDR3 reads CASSQEVRLNTEAFF. The CDR3 DNA sequence: TGCGCCAGCAGCCAAGAAGTCAGGCTGAACACTGAAGCTTTCTTT.

At least ten counts were recorded for this clonotype. The chain combines TRBV6-5 with TRBJ2-5; 9 bases agree with TRBD2. The CDR3 contains 15 residues. The V gene end was trimmed by 5 bases and the J gene end by 5 bases; junction bases not matched to a gene: 9. Germline CDR1 MNHEY, CDR2 SVGAGI. CDR3 residues: CASSGEAGGPETQYF. In DNA form, the CDR3 reads TGTGCCAGCAGTGGGGAAGCGGGGGGCCCGGAGACCCAGTACTTC.

This clonotype occurred many times. This chain connects TRBV28 to TRBJ2-7; perhaps D is TRBD1 or TRBD2 (5 bases each). The CDR3 runs to 15 residues. V lost 8 bases, J lost 0 bases, and 17 bases lay in between. Germline CDR1 reads MDHEN; CDR2 reads SYDVKM. The CDR3 loop reads CASSKKGSYSYEQYF. As DNA, the CDR3 is TGTGCCAGCTCAAAGAAGGGGAGCTACTCCTACGAGCAGTACTTC.